The 32 T cell receptor beta chains below were found in one sample sequenced in a study of cytomegalovirus exposure and HLA in healthy donors. Primers for the PCR totalled 60 Vbeta and 13 Jbeta. The protocol was immunoSEQ multiplex PCR, while the TCRdb copy is restricted to in-frame clones and leaves out a portion. The sample comprises about 160,000 clones, around 84% of which are singletons, and 1% rests with the top ten. Input material: PBMCs. The receptors stem from a boy between 2 and 10 years old in good health and CMV-seronegative.

This chain connects TRBV19 to TRBJ2-3; D remains ambiguous. The V end was cut by 1 base, the J end by 5 bases, with 10 bases between. This CDR3 has 14 residues. The germline gives CDR1 LNHDA, CDR2 SQIVND (reference sequence). CDR3 in amino acids: CASSIGSGQDTQYF. For the CDR3, the DNA is TGTGCCAGTAGTATAGGGTCTGGGCAAGATACGCAGTATTTT.

This rearrangement joins TRBV5-1 to TRBJ2-5; 7 bases are shared with TRBD1. The J call is uncertain, as TRBJ2-7 better fits the DNA end. Germline CDR1 SGHRS, CDR2 YFSETQ. The CDR3 totals 14 residues. CDR3 in amino acids: CASSFRQGAYEQYF. The CDR3 coding sequence is TGCGCCAGCAGTTTTCGACAGGGTGCCTACGAGCAGTACTTC.

The chain couples TRBV27 to TRBJ1-1; D might be TRBD1 (6 bases). Germline values: CDR1 MNHEY, CDR2 SMNVEV (reference sequence). The germline V and J ends were trimmed by 6 bases and 6 bases, with 14 bases remaining between them. This CDR3 region has 13 residues. CDR3 nucleotide sequence: TGTGCCAGCAGCCCTGACAGGTTCCCTGAAGCTTTCTTT. This sequence encodes CASSPDRFPEAFF.

The count of this clone is one. The V call is TRBV7-2, the J call TRBJ2-1; 10 nucleotides agree with TRBD2. Germline CDR1 SGHTA, CDR2 FQGNSA. CDR3 length: 15 residues. Trimming cost V 6 bases and J 5 bases; bases outside gene matches: 7. DNA of the CDR3: TGTGCCAGCAGACCAGCGGGGGGGCTAAACAATGAGCAGTTCTTC. This gives the protein CASRPAGGLNNEQFF. The variable domain in full, completed from reference TRBV7-2 and TRBJ2-1, reads GAGVSQSPSNKVTEKGKDVELRCDPISGHTALYWYRQSLGQGLEFLIYFQGNSAPDKSGLPSDRFSAERTGGSVSTLTIQRTQQEDSAVYLCASRPAGGLNNEQFFGPGTRLTVL.

The J gene is TRBJ2-1, the V gene TRBV19; TRBD1 matches at 8 bases. The germline V gene encodes CDR1 LNHDA and CDR2 SQIVND (reference sequence). The J segment lost 2 bases and the V segment lost 4 bases, leaving 4 bases of the junction unmatched. The CDR3 consists of 15 residues. The CDR3 loop is CASSTRTGTYNEQFF. CDR3 nucleotide sequence: TGTGCCAGTAGTACGCGGACAGGGACCTACAATGAGCAGTTCTTC.

The chain joins TRBV2 to TRBJ1-6; TRBD1 matches 10 bases. CDR3 length equals 15 residues. V trimming: 7 bases; J trimming: 3 bases; junction bases outside the gene matches: 3. Germline lookup yields CDR1 SNHLY and CDR2 FYNNEI. CDR3 bases: TGTGCCAGCAACCGGGACAGGGGCTATAATTCACCCCTCCACTTT. It codes for CASNRDRGYNSPLHF.

The chain couples TRBV6-5 to TRBJ2-3; 10 positions match TRBD1. The V gene end was trimmed by 4 bases and the J gene end by 4 bases; junction bases not matched to a gene: 8. Germline CDR1 is MNHEY and CDR2 is SVGAGI. This CDR3 contains 16 residues. DNA for the CDR3: TGTGCCAGCAGTTCATCCGGGACAGGGGCCGCAGATACGCAGTATTTT. This translates into CASSSSGTGAADTQYF.

The chain recombines TRBV7-2 with TRBJ2-2; TRBD1 agrees at 9 bases. CDR1 and CDR2 (germline): SGHTA, FQGNSA. The CDR3 is made up of 14 amino acids. V was clipped by 6 bases and J by 4 bases; unmatched bases: 3. CDR3 protein: CASRWDRATGELFF. The CDR3 nucleotides read TGTGCCAGCAGATGGGACAGGGCCACCGGGGAGCTGTTTTTT.

The V and J genes are TRBV5-1 and TRBJ1-1; possibly TRBD1 for D (5 bases). The V gene's germline CDR1 is SGHRS and CDR2 YFSETQ. Trimming pared 2 bases from V and 6 bases from J, leaving 14 bases between. The CDR3 consists of 14 residues. DNA of the CDR3: TGCGCCAGCAGCTTTAGTGGCAGGGTCGCTGAAGCTTTCTTT. Amino acid sequence: CASSFSGRVAEAFF.

This clone was recorded only once. The rearrangement uses TRBV5-6 and TRBJ2-4, with 9 bases fitting TRBD2. This CDR3 is built from 19 residues. CDR1 and CDR2 (germline): SGHDT, YYEEEE. J was trimmed by 8 bases and V by 4 bases; bases with no gene match: 22. The CDR3 sequence is CASSLAGRGRSSGKHIQYF. The CDR3 region has the DNA TGTGCCAGCAGCCTGGCGGGGAGGGGCCGATCTAGCGGGAAGCACATTCAGTACTTC.

This clone was seen a single time. The rearrangement uses TRBV7-6 and TRBJ2-3, with D perhaps TRBD1 (5 bases). The ends were cut back, 1 base at V and 0 bases at J, with 11 bases in the middle. The CDR3 runs 16 residues. The germline gives CDR1 SGHVS, CDR2 FNYEAQ. The CDR3: CASSLEVWGSTDTQYF. The CDR3 DNA follows: TGTGCCAGCAGCTTAGAGGTCTGGGGCAGCACAGATACGCAGTATTTT. Using reference TRBV7-6 and TRBJ2-3 for the parts outside the CDR3, the full variable domain is GAGVSQSPRYKVTKRGQDVALRCDPISGHVSLYWYRQALGQGPEFLTYFNYEAQQDKSGLPNDRFSAERPEGSISTLTIQRTEQRDSAMYRCASSLEVWGSTDTQYFGPGTRLTVL.

The chain carries TRBV5-1 and TRBJ2-2, with TRBD2 matching 12 bases. CDR1 is SGHRS, CDR2 YFSETQ, per germline. The V segment lost 0 bases and the J segment 7 bases; nucleotides outside the gene matches: 1. This CDR3 has 15 amino acids. As DNA, the CDR3 is TGCGCCAGCAGCTTGGCACTAGCGGGAGGCGGGGAGCTGTTTTTT. Amino acid sequence: CASSLALAGGGELFF.

The chain couples TRBV19 to TRBJ2-3; unclear D gene. Looked up from germline, CDR1 is LNHDA and CDR2 is SQIVND (reference sequence). The length of the CDR3 is 14 residues. V gave up 3 bases and J gave up 2 bases, with 9 bases separating them. CDR3 coding DNA: TGTGCCAGTAGTATCAGCACAGACACAGATACGCAGTATTTT. Its protein is CASSISTDTDTQYF.

This chain uses TRBV7-9 with TRBJ1-1; D may be TRBD1 (5 bases). Germline CDR1 and CDR2: SEHNR and FQNEAQ (reference sequence). V lost 5 bases, J lost 2 bases, and 6 bases lay in between. The CDR3 extends over 12 amino acids. CDR3 nucleotide sequence: TGTGCCAGCAGCCAGGGTAACACTGAAGCTTTCTTT. This gives the protein CASSQGNTEAFF.

This clone showed up just a few times. The gene calls are TRBV5-6 and TRBJ1-4; 11 nucleotides line up with TRBD1. Germline V gene sequence: CDR1 SGHDT, CDR2 YYEEEE. The CDR3 is 15 amino acids. V shed 0 bases, J shed 5 bases, and the junction held 0 bases outside the gene matches. This CDR3 is CASSLGDRGNEKLFF. DNA for the CDR3: TGTGCCAGCAGCTTGGGGGACAGGGGGAATGAAAAACTGTTTTTT.

J is TRBJ1-5 and V is TRBV2; 7 nucleotides align to TRBD1. The CDR3 totals 13 residues. In germline, CDR1 is SNHLY, CDR2 FYNNEI. The V segment lost 3 bases and the J segment 6 bases; nucleotides outside the gene matches: 2. The CDR3 region has the DNA TGTGCCAGCAGTGACGGGACAGTTCAGCCCCAGCATTTT. Amino acids: CASSDGTVQPQHF.

V usage is TRBV18 and J usage is TRBJ1-4; a weak D match, TRBD1 (5 bases). The CDR3 is 14 residues long. Germline-derived CDR1 and CDR2 are KGHSH and LQKENI. The germline V and J ends were trimmed by 5 bases and 6 bases, with 13 bases remaining between them. The CDR3 loop is CASSIRDWDEKLFF. CDR3 bases: TGTGCCAGCTCAATCCGGGACTGGGATGAAAAACTGTTTTTT. Full variable domain (missing parts from reference TRBV18 and TRBJ1-4): NAGVMQNPRHLVRRRGQEARLRCSPMKGHSHVYWYRQLPEEGLKFMVYLQKENIIDESGMPKERFSAEFPKEGPSILRIQQVVRGDSAAYFCASSIRDWDEKLFFGSGTQLSVL.

This rearrangement joins TRBV5-1 to TRBJ2-3, with 8 bases matching TRBD2. The junction had 10 bases not matched to a gene; V was cut back by 4 bases and J by 6 bases. CDR1 and CDR2 (germline): SGHRS, YFSETQ. The CDR3 extends over 15 amino acids. This CDR3 is CASSARGGGTDTQYF. As DNA, the CDR3 is TGCGCCAGCAGCGCGCGTGGCGGGGGGACGGATACGCAGTATTTT. Full variable domain (outside the CDR3, taken from reference TRBV5-1 and TRBJ2-3): KAGVTQTPRYLIKTRGQQVTLSCSPISGHRSVSWYQQTPGQGLQFLFEYFSETQRNKGNFPGRFSGRQFSNSRSEMNVSTLELGDSALYLCASSARGGGTDTQYFGPGTRLTVL.

In its sample, this clone was seen a few times. CDR3 sequence reads: CASSPTSGETQYF. For the CDR3, the DNA is TGCGCCAGCAGCCCGACTAGCGGAGAGACCCAGTACTTC. The chain joins TRBV4-1 to TRBJ2-5; 9 positions match TRBD2. The CDR3 contains 13 residues. Germline CDR1 reads MGHRA; CDR2 reads YSYEKL. Unmatched junction bases numbered 1, after V lost 4 bases and J lost 4 bases.

This clone was recorded only once. A read error may produce the germline difference seen at one junction end. V usage is TRBV7-9 and J usage is TRBJ2-7, with D possibly matching TRBD2 (5 bases). The CDR3 contains 13 residues. The germline V gene has CDR1 SEHNR and CDR2 FQNEAQ (reference sequence). CDR3 DNA: TGTTCCAGCAGCTTAGCGTCTACCTACGAGCAGTACTTC. Translating gives CSSSLASTYEQYF.

The gene calls are TRBV5-1 and TRBJ1-1, with D unclear. This CDR3 has 14 amino acids. The germline CDR1 and CDR2 sequences are SGHRS and YFSETQ. V was pared by 4 bases and J by 3 bases, with 13 bases between. CDR3 residues: CASSGPTWDTEAFF. CDR3 bases: TGCGCCAGCAGCGGGCCTACCTGGGACACTGAAGCTTTCTTT.

In its sample, this clone was seen a few times. The chain couples TRBV18 to TRBJ1-5; no clear D. Trimming removed 6 bases from V and 5 bases from J, with 20 bases in between. Germline V gives CDR1 KGHSH, CDR2 LQKENI. This CDR3 contains 16 residues. In nucleotides, the CDR3 is TGTGCCAGCTCCCCCGAGGGTCCCCGACGGGATCAGCCCCAGCATTTT. Its translation: CASSPEGPRRDQPQHF. The entire variable domain, with the rest obtained from reference TRBV18 and TRBJ1-5, is as follows: NAGVMQNPRHLVRRRGQEARLRCSPMKGHSHVYWYRQLPEEGLKFMVYLQKENIIDESGMPKERFSAEFPKEGPSILRIQQVVRGDSAAYFCASSPEGPRRDQPQHFGDGTRLSIL.

The rearrangement joins TRBV9 to TRBJ2-5; 15 positions agree with TRBD2. Germline CDR1 reads SGDLS; CDR2 reads YYNGEE. The CDR3 is made up of 16 amino acids. The trim removed 3 bases at V and 5 bases at J, leaving 5 bases unmatched. The CDR3 loop reads CASSGGLAGGWETQYF. The CDR3 DNA follows: TGTGCCAGCAGCGGGGGACTAGCGGGGGGCTGGGAGACCCAGTACTTC.

The V gene is TRBV5-4, the J gene TRBJ2-3, with 9 positions matching TRBD1. V shed 2 bases and J 3 bases; nucleotides not matched to a gene: 4. This CDR3 is 15 amino acids long. The germline CDR1 and CDR2 sequences are SGHNT and YYREEE (reference sequence). This CDR3 reads CASSFDRGRTDTQYF. The CDR3 nucleotides are TGTGCCAGCAGCTTCGACAGGGGGAGGACAGATACGCAGTATTTT.

The chain uses TRBV6-1 and TRBJ1-3; D gene uncertain. This CDR3 has 15 amino acids. Per the germline V gene, CDR1 is MNHNS and CDR2 is SASEGT. Trimming shortened V by 6 bases and J by 0 bases, and 12 bases separated the two germline ends. CDR3 sequence (DNA): TGTGCCAGCAGCCAGGATCTGAGCTCTGGAAACACCATATATTTT. It specifies CASSQDLSSGNTIYF.

In this sample, this clone turned up a few times. The rearrangement links TRBV4-2 to TRBJ2-7, with 9 bases matching TRBD1. Germline V lookup: CDR1 LGHNA, CDR2 YNFKEQ. The CDR3 runs 17 residues. J lost 2 bases, V lost 1 base, and 9 bases had no gene match. In DNA form, the CDR3 reads TGTGCCAGCAGCCAAGGGGTCCCGGGACAGGGTGCCTACGAGCAGTACTTC. This sequence encodes CASSQGVPGQGAYEQYF.

The V and J genes are TRBV9 and TRBJ2-2; 9 bases fit TRBD2. The germline CDR1 and CDR2 sequences are SGDLS and YYNGEE. The CDR3 runs 15 residues. Unmatched junction bases numbered 6, after V lost 4 bases and J lost 5 bases. CDR3 nucleotides: TGTGCCAGCAGCCCGTTAGCGGGAGTGACCGGGGAGCTGTTTTTT. This gives the protein CASSPLAGVTGELFF.

The chain is built from TRBV19 and TRBJ1-2, with TRBD1 matching 7 bases. V lost 3 bases, J lost 4 bases, and 5 bases stayed unmatched. The germline gives CDR1 LNHDA, CDR2 SQIVND (reference sequence). CDR3 length: 14 residues. The CDR3, as DNA: TGTGCCAGTAGTATTGCAGGGGGAGCCTATGGCTACACCTTC. It translates to CASSIAGGAYGYTF.

This clone was seen a single time. The V and J genes are TRBV28 and TRBJ2-5, with TRBD1 identical over 11 bases. V trimming: 8 bases; J trimming: 4 bases; junction bases outside the gene matches: 9. CDR1 MDHEN and CDR2 SYDVKM come from the germline V gene. The CDR3 has 15 amino acids. The CDR3 sequence: CASPRDRGVAETQYF. The DNA for the CDR3 is TGTGCCAGCCCTCGGGACAGGGGGGTTGCAGAGACCCAGTACTTC.

This chain links TRBV18 with TRBJ1-1, with a possible D match to TRBD1 (5 bases). This CDR3 comprises 12 residues. Trimming removed 8 bases from V and 6 bases from J, with 13 bases in between. CDR1 and CDR2 (germline): KGHSH, LQKENI. DNA of the CDR3: TGTGCCAGCCAAGGGGCCGGGCCTGAAGCTTTCTTT. It translates to CASQGAGPEAFF.

This chain uses TRBV11-2 with TRBJ2-7, with 8 bases lining up with TRBD2. This CDR3 is 15 amino acids long. Trimming took 5 bases from V and 3 from J; bases not matched to a gene: 9. Germline CDR1 reads SGHAT; CDR2 reads FQNNGV. CDR3 amino acids: CASSTLLAEVYEQYF. CDR3 sequence (DNA): TGTGCCAGCAGCACCCTACTAGCGGAAGTCTACGAGCAGTACTTC. Combining the CDR3 with reference TRBV11-2 and TRBJ2-7 gives the whole variable domain EAGVAQSPRYKIIEKRQSVAFWCNPISGHATLYWYQQILGQGPKLLIQFQNNGVVDDSQLPKDRFSAERLKGVDSTLKIQPAKLEDSAVYLCASSTLLAEVYEQYFGPGTRLTVT.

This clone was picked up one time. The rearrangement links TRBV25-1 to TRBJ1-2; 7 bases align to TRBD1. The junction had 6 bases not matched to a gene; V was cut back by 10 bases and J by 1 base. Germline V gene data show CDR1 as MGHDK and CDR2 as SYGVNS. The CDR3 has 13 residues. The CDR3 region has the DNA TGTGCCACCTGGGACAGTCTTAACTATGGCTACACCTTC. Its translation: CATWDSLNYGYTF.